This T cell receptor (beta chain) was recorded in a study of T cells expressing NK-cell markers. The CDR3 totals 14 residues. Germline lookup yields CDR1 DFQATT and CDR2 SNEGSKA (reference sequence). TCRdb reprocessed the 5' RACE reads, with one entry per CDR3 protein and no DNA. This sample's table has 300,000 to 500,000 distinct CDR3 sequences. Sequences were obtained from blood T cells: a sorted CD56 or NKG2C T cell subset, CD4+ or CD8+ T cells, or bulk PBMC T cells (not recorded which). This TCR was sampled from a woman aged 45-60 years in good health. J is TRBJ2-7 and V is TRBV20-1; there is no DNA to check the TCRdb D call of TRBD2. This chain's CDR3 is CSVVPGGGSHEQYF.